This TCR beta chain was recorded in a study of beta chain features in type 1 diabetes. The V gene's germline CDR1 is MNHEY and CDR2 SMNVEV (reference sequence). The V and J ends lost 5 bases and 6 bases, in that order; junction bases with no gene match: 6. CDR3 length: 15 amino acids. Blood was drawn once from each donor into heparinised tubes. The draws averaged about 0.12 L. As every portion of the isolated RNA was reverse transcribed, the sequencing read expressed TCRB transcripts. TCRdb's table, derived via immunoSEQ multiplex PCR, lists solely in-frame clones and lacks some. This sample has 130,000 to 150,000 clones, with 6.9% found just once.

The chain joins TRBV27 to TRBJ2-3; 12 bases line up with TRBD2. The specimen was central memory CD4+ T cells from blood. The TCR comes from a woman in her 30s in good health. The CDR3 DNA reads TGTGCCAGCAGTCTCCGGACTAGCGGGGTGGATACGCAGTATTTT. This sequence encodes CASSLRTSGVDTQYF.